These T cell receptor beta chains were read from a single sample in a study of CD8+ T cells in alopecia areata. Data came from immunoSEQ multiplex PCR; TCRdb stores just in-frame clones and leaves some out. The sample includes some 190,000 clones, approximately 56% of them seen just once. Sequencing used CD4+ T cells sorted from blood, obtained at week 4, from a patient treated with tofacitinib. The receptors here all came from a human donor with alopecia areata. Each CDR3 is given with its conserved first and last residue. The D gene is left open where the match is weak. Size is omitted from some rows. Given values are once, few, many or a class for expanded clones.

>15|TRBV19|-|TRBJ2-5|-
CASSIGERLVETQYF
TGTGCCAGTAGTATCGGAGAGCGGTTAGTGGAGACCCAGTACTTC
>17|TRBV4-1|-|TRBJ1-5|-
CASSQDPSPYSNQPQHF
TGCGCCAGCAGCCAAGATCCCTCACCTTATAGCAATCAGCCCCAGCATTTT
>13|TRBV7-9|-|TRBJ2-3|-
CASSPAGTDTQYF
TGTGCCAGCAGCCCAGCCGGCACAGATACGCAGTATTTT
>14|TRBV7-9|-|TRBJ2-7|-
CASSLAIGENEQYF
TGTGCCAGCAGCTTAGCCATCGGAGAGAACGAGCAGTACTTC
>11|TRBV7-2|few|TRBJ2-1|-
CASSRTMGQFF
TGTGCCAGCAGTCGTACTATGGGGCAGTTCTTC
>13|TRBV11-2|-|TRBJ2-3|-
CASRFRSTDTQYF
TGTGCCAGCAGGTTCAGGAGCACAGATACGCAGTATTTT
>15|TRBV30|-|TRBJ2-1|-
CAWSLLGPRESEQFF
TGTGCCTGGAGCCTACTAGGCCCCCGGGAGAGTGAGCAGTTCTTC
>12|TRBV7-9|few|TRBJ1-5|-
CASSSVNQPQHF
TGTGCCAGCAGCTCAGTCAATCAGCCCCAGCATTTT
>15|TRBV5-1|few|TRBJ2-7|-
CASSPGGRFPTEQYF
TGCGCCAGCAGCCCGGGGGGCCGCTTCCCGACCGAGCAGTACTTC
>14|TRBV29-1|-|TRBJ2-3|-
CSVEDRVDTDTQYF
TGCAGCGTTGAAGACAGGGTCGATACAGATACGCAGTATTTT
>12|TRBV10-3|-|TRBJ2-5|-
CAIGDNQETQYF
TGTGCCATCGGGGACAATCAAGAGACCCAGTACTTC
>11|TRBV29-1|-|TRBJ2-5|-
CSVESYPLRYF
TGCAGCGTTGAATCGTATCCTCTCCGGTACTTC
>18|TRBV4-3|-|TRBJ2-3|-
CASSRRDSTLASTDTQYF
TGCGCCAGCAGCCGCAGGGACTCCACACTGGCTAGCACAGATACGCAGTATTTT
>14|TRBV15|-|TRBJ2-1|-
CATSRDKTGNEQFF
TGTGCCACCAGCAGAGATAAAACCGGGAATGAGCAGTTCTTC
>15|TRBV5-1|few|TRBJ1-4|-
CASSWEGLANEKLFF
TGCGCCAGCAGCTGGGAAGGCCTCGCTAATGAAAAACTGTTTTTT
>15|TRBV19|-|TRBJ2-6|-
CASSIFGSGANVLTF
TGTGCCAGTAGTATTTTCGGGTCTGGGGCCAACGTCCTGACTTTC
>11|TRBV29-1|-|TRBJ2-7|TRBD2
CSVTGGDEQYF
TGCAGCGTAACGGGAGGCGACGAGCAGTACTTC
>11|TRBV30|-|TRBJ1-2|-
CACQGYYGYTF
TGTGCCTGCCAGGGGTACTATGGCTACACCTTC
>16|TRBV9|-|TRBJ2-5|TRBD1
CASSVGGQVRGETQYF
TGTGCCAGCAGCGTAGGGGGACAGGTCCGGGGTGAGACCCAGTACTTC
>15|TRBV5-1|few|TRBJ2-1|TRBD1
CASSAGTGNYNEQFF
TGCGCCAGCAGCGCCGGGACAGGGAATTACAATGAGCAGTTCTTC
>17|TRBV15|-|TRBJ1-4|-
CATSRKQGLGSNEKLFF
TGTGCCACCAGCAGGAAGCAGGGGCTCGGCTCTAATGAAAAACTGTTTTTT
>18|TRBV18|-|TRBJ1-1|-
CASSPAGRTGKMNTEAFF
TGTGCCAGCTCACCAGCCGGCCGGACGGGGAAAATGAACACTGAAGCTTTCTTT
>13|TRBV6-6|-|TRBJ2-7|-
CASREAYPYEQYF
TGTGCCAGCAGGGAGGCCTACCCCTACGAGCAGTACTTC
>13|TRBV29-1|few|TRBJ1-1|TRBD1
CSADGQGRTEAFF
TGCAGCGCCGACGGACAGGGGCGCACTGAAGCTTTCTTT
>15|TRBV2|-|TRBJ2-2|-
CASSRSGGATGELFF
TGTGCCAGCAGTCGATCCGGTGGAGCCACCGGGGAGCTGTTTTTT
>13|TRBV6-6|-|TRBJ2-4|TRBD2
CASQTSGGNIQYF
TGTGCCAGTCAGACTAGCGGGGGTAACATTCAGTACTTC
>13|TRBV30|-|TRBJ1-5|-
CAWSRNSNQPQHF
TGTGCCTGGAGTCGAAATAGCAATCAGCCCCAGCATTTT
>13|TRBV30|-|TRBJ1-1|-
CAWSDSSNTEAFF
TGTGCCTGGTCGGACAGTTCGAACACTGAAGCTTTCTTT
>16|TRBV7-2|-|TRBJ2-7|TRBD2
CASSPIAGGPGHEQYF
TGTGCCAGCAGCCCGATAGCGGGAGGGCCGGGACACGAGCAGTACTTC
>15|TRBV19|-|TRBJ2-6|-
CASGLGGEGANVLTF
TGTGCCAGTGGGCTAGGAGGGGAAGGGGCCAACGTCCTGACTTTC
>12|TRBV30|once|TRBJ1-2|-
CAWSTQSYGYTF
TGTGCCTGGAGTACCCAGTCTTATGGCTACACCTTC
>15|TRBV7-2|-|TRBJ1-2|-
CASSLAAGALGGYTF
TGTGCCAGCAGCTTAGCGGCGGGCGCATTGGGTGGCTACACCTTC
>12|TRBV29-1|-|TRBJ2-5|-
CSALTAEETQYF
TGCAGCGCCCTGACAGCCGAAGAGACCCAGTACTTC
>15|TRBV16|many|TRBJ2-7|-
CASSQSGAGAYEQYF
TGTGCCAGCAGCCAGTCCGGGGCCGGGGCCTACGAGCAGTACTTC
>15|TRBV9|few|TRBJ2-7|TRBD2
CASSVGREAIYEQYF
TGTGCCAGCAGCGTAGGACGGGAGGCCATCTACGAGCAGTACTTC
>14|TRBV30|-|TRBJ2-1|TRBD2
CAWRVAGRGYEQFF
TGTGCCTGGAGAGTAGCAGGGCGGGGGTATGAGCAGTTCTTC
>11|TRBV29-1|-|TRBJ1-1|TRBD1
CSVDQGARAFF
TGCAGCGTAGACCAGGGGGCTCGGGCTTTCTTT
>15|TRBV25-1|-|TRBJ1-3|-
CASSERITSGNTIYF
TGTGCCAGCAGTGAAAGAATAACCTCTGGAAACACCATATATTTT
>16|TRBV4-1|-|TRBJ2-1|TRBD2
CASSQALAGVYNEQFF
TGCGCCAGCAGCCAGGCTTTAGCGGGAGTTTATAATGAGCAGTTCTTC
>13|TRBV30|-|TRBJ1-2|TRBD1
CAWEPETGDGYTF
TGTGCCTGGGAGCCGGAGACAGGGGATGGCTACACCTTC
>11|TRBV30|-|TRBJ1-4|-
CAWVTGRKLFF
TGTGCCTGGGTGACAGGTCGAAAACTGTTTTTT
>15|TRBV6-5|-|TRBJ2-7|TRBD2
CASSRTSGSSYEQYF
TGTGCCAGCAGTCGGACTAGCGGGAGCTCCTACGAGCAGTACTTC
>12|TRBV29-1|-|TRBJ1-1|-
CSVLKGKSEAFF
TGCAGCGTTCTTAAGGGAAAGTCTGAAGCTTTCTTT
>14|TRBV30|-|TRBJ1-5|-
CAWSVLPGNQPQHF
TGTGCCTGGAGTGTACTCCCCGGGAATCAGCCCCAGCATTTT
>11|TRBV30|-|TRBJ2-5|-
CAWQGTGTQYF
TGTGCCTGGCAGGGGACCGGGACCCAGTACTTC
>16|TRBV29-1|few|TRBJ2-4|TRBD2
CSVNTRAGVTKNIQYF
TGCAGCGTTAATACCAGGGCGGGAGTGACCAAAAACATTCAGTACTTC
>13|TRBV6-5|-|TRBJ1-4|-
CASSYSRGEKLFF
TGTGCCAGCAGTTACTCCAGGGGAGAAAAACTGTTTTTT
>15|TRBV7-2|-|TRBJ2-3|TRBD2
CASSKRHSGIDTQYF
TGTGCCAGCAGCAAAAGACATAGCGGGATAGATACGCAGTATTTT
>14|TRBV5-1|-|TRBJ2-7|-
CASSLNTGPYEQYF
TGCGCCAGCAGCTTGAATACAGGGCCCTACGAGCAGTACTTC
>14|TRBV2|-|TRBJ2-3|-
CASSVVTSTDTQYF
TGTGCCAGCAGTGTAGTAACTAGCACAGATACGCAGTATTTT
>13|TRBV5-1|-|TRBJ2-7|TRBD1
CASSLKGAGEQYF
TGCGCCAGCAGCTTGAAGGGGGCGGGCGAGCAGTACTTC